The rows below give T cell receptor beta chains drawn from one sample of a study of long-term antiretroviral therapy in people with HIV. Sequencing was performed with immunoSEQ multiplex PCR; in TCRdb, only in-frame clones are kept and a portion is missing. The sample records 20,000 to 25,000 clones, 80% to 95% being singletons. The specimen comprised unsorted PBMCs, sampled 4.4 years after starting antiretroviral therapy. These receptors originate from a woman aged 45-65 years with HIV. CDR3s include the opening cysteine and the closing phenylalanine or tryptophan. A D gene is named only where the DNA matches it firmly. Not all rows give a size; the values are once, few, many and, for expanded clones, a class.

J gene: TRBJ1-2; V gene: TRBV4-2; clone size: once; D gene: TRBD1; CDR3 protein: CASSPGGLNNYGYTF; CDR3 DNA: TGTGCCAGCAGCCCAGGGGGATTGAATAACTATGGCTACACCTTC
J gene: TRBJ2-4; V gene: TRBV19; clone size: NA; D gene: TRBD1; CDR3 protein: CASRPGQGALDIQYF; CDR3 DNA: TGTGCCAGTAGGCCGGGACAGGGGGCTTTGGACATTCAGTACTTC
J gene: TRBJ2-5; V gene: TRBV9; clone size: once; D gene: TRBD2; CDR3 protein: CASSAGLAGRQETQYF; CDR3 DNA: TGTGCCAGCAGCGCGGGACTAGCGGGGCGCCAAGAGACCCAGTACTTC
J gene: TRBJ2-5; V gene: TRBV10-3; clone size: few; D gene: TRBD1; CDR3 protein: CAISETGGAETQYF; CDR3 DNA: TGTGCCATCAGTGAGACAGGGGGCGCTGAGACCCAGTACTTC
J gene: TRBJ2-7; V gene: TRBV2; clone size: NA; D gene: TRBD2; CDR3 protein: CASSVSGGTYEQYF; CDR3 DNA: TGTGCCAGCAGTGTTAGCGGGGGGACCTACGAGCAGTACTTC
J gene: TRBJ2-1; V gene: TRBV10-3; clone size: NA; D gene: TRBD2; CDR3 protein: CAISGAERGNNEQFF; CDR3 DNA: TGTGCCATCAGTGGCGCGGAGCGGGGGAACAATGAGCAGTTCTTC
J gene: TRBJ2-6; V gene: TRBV19; clone size: NA; D gene: NA; CDR3 protein: CASRFRGSNSGANVLTF; CDR3 DNA: TGTGCCAGTAGGTTCCGGGGGTCAAACTCTGGGGCCAACGTCCTGACTTTC
J gene: TRBJ1-2; V gene: TRBV4-2; clone size: NA; D gene: NA; CDR3 protein: CASSQDPRGTVNGYTF; CDR3 DNA: TGTGCCAGCAGCCAAGATCCACGCGGGACGGTGAATGGCTACACCTTC
J gene: TRBJ1-1; V gene: TRBV10-3; clone size: once; D gene: NA; CDR3 protein: CAIKVTLNTEAFF; CDR3 DNA: TGTGCCATCAAGGTCACCTTGAACACTGAAGCTTTCTTT
J gene: TRBJ1-5; V gene: TRBV7-3; clone size: NA; D gene: NA; CDR3 protein: CASSGGGVGQPQHF; CDR3 DNA: TGTGCCAGCAGCGGCGGGGGGGTTGGGCAGCCCCAGCATTTT
J gene: TRBJ1-6; V gene: TRBV27; clone size: NA; D gene: NA; CDR3 protein: CASSTAGTVLIGTLHF; CDR3 DNA: TGTGCCAGCAGTACGGCCGGGACGGTCCTAATTGGGACCCTCCACTTT
J gene: TRBJ1-1; V gene: TRBV19; clone size: NA; D gene: NA; CDR3 protein: CASSIGGGMMNTEAFF; CDR3 DNA: TGTGCCAGTAGTATAGGGGGTGGGATGATGAACACTGAAGCTTTCTTT
J gene: TRBJ2-6; V gene: TRBV6-1; clone size: NA; D gene: TRBD1; CDR3 protein: CASSQGAGANVLTF; CDR3 DNA: TGTGCCAGCAGCCAGGGGGCTGGGGCCAACGTCCTGACTTTC
J gene: TRBJ1-2; V gene: TRBV30; clone size: NA; D gene: NA; CDR3 protein: CAWSDGGGAGYTF; CDR3 DNA: TGTGCCTGGAGTGACGGAGGGGGAGCCGGCTACACCTTC
J gene: TRBJ2-5; V gene: TRBV5-1; clone size: NA; D gene: TRBD2; CDR3 protein: CASSPPVSGPLGETQYF; CDR3 DNA: TGCGCCAGCAGCCCCCCGGTTAGCGGGCCCCTTGGTGAGACCCAGTACTTC
J gene: TRBJ1-6; V gene: TRBV7-3; clone size: NA; D gene: TRBD1; CDR3 protein: CASSLTGKIGPLHF; CDR3 DNA: TGTGCCAGCAGCTTGACAGGGAAGATCGGACCCCTCCACTTT
J gene: TRBJ2-3; V gene: TRBV7-2; clone size: once; D gene: TRBD2; CDR3 protein: CASSRTSGAYTQYF; CDR3 DNA: TGTGCCAGCAGCCGGACTAGCGGGGCCTATACGCAGTATTTT
J gene: TRBJ1-2; V gene: TRBV5-8; clone size: NA; D gene: NA; CDR3 protein: CASSPGDSYYGYTF; CDR3 DNA: TGTGCCAGCAGCCCGGGGGACTCCTACTATGGCTACACCTTC
J gene: TRBJ2-7; V gene: TRBV6-6; clone size: once; D gene: TRBD2; CDR3 protein: CASIRGERYEQYF; CDR3 DNA: TGTGCCAGCATTCGGGGGGAACGGTACGAGCAGTACTTC
J gene: TRBJ2-7; V gene: TRBV7-9; clone size: NA; D gene: TRBD2; CDR3 protein: CASSTPGLAGGLSSYEQYF; CDR3 DNA: TGTGCCAGCAGCACACCGGGACTAGCGGGGGGTCTGAGCTCCTACGAGCAGTACTTC
J gene: TRBJ2-2; V gene: TRBV5-6; clone size: NA; D gene: NA; CDR3 protein: CASSLQNTGELFF; CDR3 DNA: TGTGCCAGCAGCTTGCAGAACACCGGGGAGCTGTTTTTT
J gene: TRBJ1-5; V gene: TRBV19; clone size: NA; D gene: NA; CDR3 protein: CASSIEGRGSNQPQHF; CDR3 DNA: TGTGCCAGTAGTATAGAGGGGAGGGGAAGCAATCAGCCCCAGCATTTT
J gene: TRBJ1-2; V gene: TRBV7-3; clone size: NA; D gene: NA; CDR3 protein: CASSLSGGLAYGYTF; CDR3 DNA: TGTGCCAGCAGCTTAAGCGGGGGATTGGCCTATGGCTACACCTTC
J gene: TRBJ2-5; V gene: TRBV19; clone size: NA; D gene: TRBD2; CDR3 protein: CASSLYQGGGAGYQETQYF; CDR3 DNA: TGTGCCAGTAGTCTATACCAAGGCGGGGGGGCCGGGTACCAAGAGACCCAGTACTTC
J gene: TRBJ1-3; V gene: TRBV7-3; clone size: NA; D gene: NA; CDR3 protein: CASSLSPVSGNTIYF; CDR3 DNA: TGTGCCAGCAGCTTATCCCCAGTGTCAGGAAACACCATATATTTT
J gene: TRBJ1-5; V gene: TRBV27; clone size: NA; D gene: NA; CDR3 protein: CARAMTFGAWCSQPQHF; CDR3 DNA: TGTGCCAGAGCTATGACCTTCGGTGCGTGGTGCAGTCAGCCCCAGCATTTT
J gene: TRBJ1-1; V gene: TRBV6-6; clone size: NA; D gene: TRBD1; CDR3 protein: CASSAGGRETEAFF; CDR3 DNA: TGTGCCAGCAGTGCAGGGGGTAGGGAAACTGAAGCTTTCTTT
J gene: TRBJ2-5; V gene: TRBV2; clone size: NA; D gene: TRBD2; CDR3 protein: CASSDRGGGETQYF; CDR3 DNA: TGTGCCAGCAGTGACCGGGGGGGCGGTGAGACCCAGTACTTC
J gene: TRBJ1-1; V gene: TRBV6-5; clone size: NA; D gene: NA; CDR3 protein: CASSRTENTEAFF; CDR3 DNA: TGTGCCAGCAGCCGAACAGAGAACACTGAAGCTTTCTTT